The 14 T cell receptor beta chains in this list originate from one sample, sequenced in a study of glioma-infiltrating T cells after dendritic cell vaccination. Sequenced by immunoSEQ multiplex PCR; TCRdb stores in-frame clones only, minus some. The sample includes over 70,000 clones, over 75% of them seen just once. The sample in question was blood, obtained before dendritic cell vaccination. These receptors came from a human donor with glioblastoma.

The V gene is TRBV12-5, the J gene TRBJ2-3, with D hard to call. Per the germline V gene, CDR1 is LGHNT and CDR2 is FRNRAP. V dropped 6 bases and J dropped 7 bases, with 8 bases sitting between them. This CDR3 region has 11 residues. The CDR3 DNA sequence: TGTGCTAGTGGCAACCAGAATACGCAGTATTTT. It is translated as CASGNQNTQYF.

The rearrangement uses TRBV2 and TRBJ1-1; D might be TRBD1 (5 bases). The germline V gene encodes CDR1 SNHLY and CDR2 FYNNEI. The germline V and J ends were trimmed by 5 bases and 6 bases, with 10 bases remaining between them. The CDR3 is 12 amino acids. The CDR3 DNA follows: TGTGCCAGCAGTCCAGGGATACCTGAAGCTTTCTTT. This gives the protein CASSPGIPEAFF.

The chain joins TRBV7-9 to TRBJ1-2, with a weak D call TRBD1 (6 bases). V was pared by 5 bases and J by 4 bases, with 11 bases between. Germline V gene data show CDR1 as SEHNR and CDR2 as FQNEAQ (reference sequence). The CDR3 is 13 amino acids. The CDR3 DNA reads as TGTGCCAGCAGCATCGGACAGACCTATGGCTACACCTTC. Encoded protein: CASSIGQTYGYTF.

This sequence joins TRBV19 and TRBJ1-2; 12 nucleotides agree with TRBD1. The CDR3 totals 18 residues. In germline, CDR1 is LNHDA, CDR2 SQIVND (reference sequence). V dropped 4 bases and J dropped 8; count of bases not matched to a gene: 17. CDR3 nucleotide sequence: TGTGCCAGTAGTACAAAATACCGGGACAGGGGGCGAAGGATGGGCTACACCTTC. This gives the protein CASSTKYRDRGRRMGYTF.

J is TRBJ2-7 and V is TRBV30; D perhaps matches TRBD2 (5 bases). The V gene's germline CDR1 is GTSNPN and CDR2 SVGIG (reference sequence). This CDR3 comprises 12 residues. V lost 1 base, J lost 6 bases, and 10 bases lay in between. This CDR3 is CAWSGGSAEQYV. The DNA for the CDR3 is TGTGCCTGGAGTGGAGGGTCCGCCGAGCAGTACGTC.

The chain carries TRBV2 and TRBJ2-1, with 8 positions matching TRBD2. The CDR3 runs to 15 residues. J lost 2 bases, V lost 7 bases, and 7 bases had no gene match. The V gene's germline CDR1 is SNHLY and CDR2 FYNNEI. As DNA, the CDR3 is TGTGCCAGCACCAGAAGCGGGAGCGCCTACAATGAGCAGTTCTTC. Translating it yields CASTRSGSAYNEQFF.

The chain links TRBV7-3 to TRBJ1-2, with D possibly matching TRBD1 (6 bases). The V and J ends lost 0 bases and 7 bases respectively, with 12 bases between them. The germline gives CDR1 SGHTA, CDR2 FQGTGA. The CDR3 is 14 amino acids. The CDR3 region has the DNA TGTGCCAGCAGCTTAACAACAGGGCTGGGTGGCTACACCTTC. This sequence encodes CASSLTTGLGGYTF.

In regard to this clone: This sample also contains other DNA sequences that code for the same CDR3. The J gene is TRBJ1-5, the V gene TRBV5-1; TRBD1 is a possible D gene (5 bases). Deletions cut 0 bases from V and 2 bases from J, with 12 bases between. The CDR3 sequence is 16 residues long. Germline assignment: CDR1 SGHRS and CDR2 YFSETQ. In nucleotides, the CDR3 is TGCGCCAGCAGCTTGGAGGCGGGGGGGGGCAATCAGCCCCAGCATTTT. It codes for CASSLEAGGGNQPQHF.

The genes are TRBV19 and TRBJ2-3, with 8 positions matching TRBD1. Germline V lookup: CDR1 LNHDA, CDR2 SQIVND (reference sequence). This CDR3 spans 15 amino acids. After removal of 4 bases from V and 7 bases from J, the junction contained 10 bases not matched to a gene. The DNA for the CDR3 is TGTGCCAGTAGTACGGACAGGGTAGCGGTCTATACGCAGTATTTT. This translates into CASSTDRVAVYTQYF.

This clone occurred once. V usage is TRBV5-4 and J usage is TRBJ1-5; D call uncertain. The CDR3 totals 13 residues. Germline assignment: CDR1 SGHNT and CDR2 YYREEE (reference sequence). Trimming removed 0 bases from V and 5 bases from J, with 6 bases in between. The CDR3: CASSLDSDQPQHF. CDR3 in DNA: TGTGCCAGCAGCTTGGATTCCGATCAGCCCCAGCATTTT.

V usage is TRBV18 and J usage is TRBJ2-7, with 10 bases identical to TRBD1. Germline V gene sequence: CDR1 KGHSH, CDR2 LQKENI. The CDR3 sequence is 17 residues long. Trimming cost V 3 bases and J 9 bases; bases outside gene matches: 17. The CDR3 region has the DNA TGTGCCAGCTCACCCGATACCACCGGGACAGGGGTCGCCGGGCAGTACTTC. Protein: CASSPDTTGTGVAGQYF.

V usage is TRBV5-1 and J usage is TRBJ2-5; 7 bases agree with TRBD1. CDR1 and CDR2 from the germline V gene are SGHRS and YFSETQ. The CDR3 length is 13 residues. The V and J ends lost 3 bases and 1 base, in that order; junction bases with no gene match: 0. The CDR3 loop reads CASSWTGQETQYF. In DNA form, the CDR3 reads TGCGCCAGCAGCTGGACAGGCCAAGAGACCCAGTACTTC.

V usage is TRBV4-1 and J usage is TRBJ2-3; no definite D call. Deletions cut 1 base from V and 4 bases from J, with 15 bases between. This CDR3 spans 16 amino acids. The germline gives CDR1 MGHRA, CDR2 YSYEKL. The CDR3 region has the DNA TGCGCCAGCAGCCAAGTTCCCCCCTCCCTAGCAGATACGCAGTATTTT. Its translation: CASSQVPPSLADTQYF.

The rearrangement uses TRBV2 and TRBJ1-2, with TRBD1 as a possible D gene (6 bases). CDR1 and CDR2 from the germline V gene are SNHLY and FYNNEI. The CDR3 consists of 13 residues. Trimming shortened V by 8 bases and J by 8 bases, and 18 bases separated the two germline ends. The CDR3 sequence: CASRCGGCKGYTF. CDR3 coding DNA: TGTGCCAGCCGTTGTGGGGGCTGTAAGGGCTACACCTTC.